This record looks at one T cell receptor (beta chain) sequence and its context. CDR1 LNHDA and CDR2 SQIVND come from the germline V gene (reference sequence). The length of the CDR3 is 16 residues. Authors' analysis steps: Quantification of nucleated cells was approximated via reference gene primer amplification. The repertoire was sequenced with immunoSEQ multiplex PCR; TCRdb's copy has only in-frame clones and lacks some. Clone size and the V and J calls come from that table; the DNA yielded D and trimming. The sample consists of 250,000 to 300,000 clones, 75% to 90% of them appearing once. The data derive from a study of blood T cell repertoires in COVID-19. Study background: PBMCs, B-cell-depleted T cells, or T cells provided the cDNA or gDNA that made up the material.

Material for sequencing was peripheral blood. The genes are TRBV19 and TRBJ2-2, with 11 bases matching TRBD1. The receptor's source is a woman between 70 and 85 years old with COVID-19, enrolled during active disease. The CDR3 DNA follows: TGTGCAGCGGACAGGGGGCAAATTATTTGGACCGGGGAGCTGTTTTTT. Protein: CAADRGQIIWTGELFF.